A single sample is the source of the 17 T cell receptor beta chains below, sequenced in a study of blood T cell repertoires in COVID-19. Sequencing used immunoSEQ multiplex PCR; TCRdb keeps in-frame clones, though not all of them. In the table there are roughly 280,000 clones, about nine tenths of which are singletons. Sequences were obtained from peripheral blood. These TCRs come from a woman in her forties or fifties who had recovered from COVID-19.

This chain connects TRBV24-1 to TRBJ1-3; the match to TRBD1 covers 8 bases. The ends lost 2 bases at V and 1 base at J; junction bases unmatched: 0. CDR3 length equals 15 residues. CDR1 is KGHDR, CDR2 SFDVKD, per germline. Written as DNA, the CDR3 is TGTGCCACCAGTGATTGGGACAGGTCTGGAAACACCATATATTTT. It specifies CATSDWDRSGNTIYF.

About this clone itself: The same CDR3 can be traced to other DNA sequences in this sample. J is TRBJ2-4 and V is TRBV28; 7 bases align to TRBD2. V gave up 3 bases and J gave up 6 bases; unmatched junction bases: 5. The germline V gene has CDR1 MDHEN and CDR2 SYDVKM. The CDR3 loop spans 14 amino acids. The CDR3: CASSLRGGANIQYF. Here the CDR3 DNA reads TGTGCCAGCAGTTTGAGGGGAGGGGCAAACATTCAGTACTTC.

The CDR3 DNA sequence: TGTGCCAGCATAGGGGGCTTTAGCAATCAGCCCCAGCATTTT. It is translated as CASIGGFSNQPQHF. This sequence joins TRBV28 and TRBJ1-5; 7 bases are a match to TRBD1. This CDR3 contains 14 residues. V trimming: 7 bases; J trimming: 0 bases; junction bases outside the gene matches: 3. CDR1 is MDHEN, CDR2 SYDVKM, per germline.

The chain is built from TRBV15 and TRBJ1-2, with D tentatively TRBD1 (6 bases). Trimming took 4 bases from V and 6 from J, leaving 12 bases between them. Germline loops: CDR1 LNHNV, CDR2 YYDKDF (reference sequence). The CDR3 runs to 13 residues. CDR3 sequence: CATSNRQGNGYTF. DNA for the CDR3: TGTGCCACCAGCAATAGGCAGGGGAATGGCTACACCTTC.

The genes are TRBV29-1 and TRBJ1-1; D remains ambiguous. The germline V and J ends were trimmed by 7 bases and 4 bases, with 13 bases remaining between them. The CDR3 is 12 amino acids. In germline, CDR1 is SQVTM, CDR2 ANQGSEA. The CDR3 is CSGIRAGTEAFF. The CDR3, as DNA: TGCAGCGGAATCCGGGCGGGCACTGAAGCTTTCTTT.

This clone is a singleton in its sample. V and J are TRBV27 and TRBJ2-7, with TRBD2 matching 8 bases. CDR3 length equals 17 residues. The junction had 15 bases not matched to a gene; V was cut back by 6 bases and J by 2 bases. Germline values: CDR1 MNHEY, CDR2 SMNVEV (reference sequence). CDR3 bases: TGTGCCAGCAGGGGGGGGCCGGGGGGGATCAGAACCTACGAGCAGTACTTC. It codes for CASRGGPGGIRTYEQYF.

The J gene is TRBJ1-1, the V gene TRBV7-9; 9 nucleotides line up with TRBD1. Germline loops: CDR1 SEHNR, CDR2 FQNEAQ (reference sequence). The CDR3 spans 18 residues. The V and J ends lost 1 base and 5 bases, in that order; junction bases with no gene match: 14. The CDR3 region has the DNA TGTGCCAGCAGCTTAGTGTGGTTACCGGGACAGGGTAATACTGAAGCTTTCTTT. It yields the protein CASSLVWLPGQGNTEAFF. Looking up the rest from reference TRBV7-9 and TRBJ1-1 gives the full variable domain: DTGVSQNPRHKITKRGQNVTFRCDPISEHNRLYWYRQTLGQGPEFLTYFQNEAQLEKSRLLSDRFSAERPKGSFSTLEIQRTEQGDSAMYLCASSLVWLPGQGNTEAFFGQGTRLTVV.

In DNA, the CDR3 is TGTGCCCTAGGGGGCAGGGAACATGACTATGGCTACACCTTC. Protein: CALGGREHDYGYTF. The V and J genes are TRBV2 and TRBJ1-2; 7 bases match TRBD1. Germline-derived CDR1 and CDR2 are SNHLY and FYNNEI. The junction had 12 bases not matched to a gene; V was cut back by 11 bases and J by 3 bases. The CDR3 length is 14 residues.

The chain has TRBV4-2 and TRBJ1-1, with no clear D. Germline CDR1 and CDR2: LGHNA and YNFKEQ. This CDR3 contains 15 residues. V lost 0 bases, J lost 0 bases, and 8 bases lay in between. As DNA, the CDR3 is TGTGCCAGCAGCCAAGAACGGTTGCTGAACACTGAAGCTTTCTTT. Translating it yields CASSQERLLNTEAFF.

The genes are TRBV11-2 and TRBJ2-7; TRBD2 is a possible D gene (6 bases). Trimming stripped 5 bases from V and 1 base from J, with 15 bases between. Germline V gene lookup returns CDR1 SGHAT and CDR2 FQNNGV. This CDR3 region has 15 residues. DNA for the CDR3: TGTGCCAGCAGCCCATCCGGGAGAAGTTCCTACGAGCAGTACTTC. This encodes CASSPSGRSSYEQYF.

The chain links TRBV11-2 to TRBJ1-2, with 7 bases that match TRBD1. V was clipped by 4 bases and J by 2 bases; unmatched bases: 4. The CDR3 loop spans 14 amino acids. In germline, CDR1 is SGHAT, CDR2 FQNNGV. The CDR3 spells CASSYRDSNYGYTF. For the CDR3, the DNA is TGTGCCAGCAGCTACCGGGACAGCAACTATGGCTACACCTTC.

The chain links TRBV28 to TRBJ2-2; 8 bases map to TRBD2. Germline V gene lookup returns CDR1 MDHEN and CDR2 SYDVKM. The CDR3 runs to 16 residues. The V gene end was trimmed by 4 bases and the J gene end by 3 bases; junction bases not matched to a gene: 7. CDR3 loop: CASSSPGGTHTGELFF. Here the CDR3 DNA reads TGTGCCAGCAGTTCCCCGGGAGGGACCCACACCGGGGAGCTGTTTTTT.

This clone was observed many times. The V call is TRBV19, the J call TRBJ2-2; 8 bases map to TRBD1. Losses at the gene ends were 4 bases for V and 4 bases for J; bases not matched to a gene: 8. Germline-derived CDR1 and CDR2 are LNHDA and SQIVND (reference sequence). CDR3 length equals 16 residues. The CDR3 region is CASSKGTGGTTGELFF. DNA of the CDR3: TGTGCCAGTAGTAAGGGGACAGGAGGCACCACCGGGGAGCTGTTTTTT. Full variable domain (rest looked up from reference TRBV19 and TRBJ2-2): DGGITQSPKYLFRKEGQNVTLSCEQNLNHDAMYWYRQDPGQGLRLIYYSQIVNDFQKGDIAEGYSVSREKKESFPLTVTSAQKNPTAFYLCASSKGTGGTTGELFFGEGSRLTVL.

This chain links TRBV28 with TRBJ2-7; 16 positions agree with TRBD2. The trim removed 5 bases at V and 2 bases at J, leaving 3 bases unmatched. The germline V gene has CDR1 MDHEN and CDR2 SYDVKM. The CDR3 extends over 16 amino acids. CDR3 amino acids: CASSRGTSGRAYEQYF. CDR3 nucleotide sequence: TGTGCCAGCAGTCGGGGGACTAGCGGGAGGGCCTACGAGCAGTACTTC.

This clone came up once. V is TRBV3-1 (or the pseudogene TRBV3-2) and J is TRBJ2-7; 8 bases are a match to TRBD2. The V gene end was trimmed by 5 bases and the J gene end by 2 bases; junction bases not matched to a gene: 5. The germline gives CDR1 LGHDT, CDR2 YNNKEL (reference sequence). This CDR3 has 14 amino acids. CDR3 coding DNA: TGTGCCAGCAGCATTAGCGGGAAAGCCTACGAGCAGTACTTC. Translating gives CASSISGKAYEQYF.

In this sample, this clone turned up once. The J gene is TRBJ1-2, the V gene TRBV15, with D unclear. The CDR3 length is 12 residues. The ends were cut back, 0 bases at V and 7 bases at J, with 6 bases in the middle. Germline V gene lookup returns CDR1 LNHNV and CDR2 YYDKDF (reference sequence). The CDR3 nucleotides read TGTGCCACCAGCAGAGATCGTGTTGGCTACACCTTC. Its protein is CATSRDRVGYTF.

The chain has TRBV5-1 and TRBJ1-2; 10 bases match TRBD1. Germline V gene lookup returns CDR1 SGHRS and CDR2 YFSETQ. This CDR3 spans 16 amino acids. The trim removed 4 bases at V and 8 bases at J, leaving 14 bases unmatched. DNA for the CDR3: TGCGCCAGCAGCCGGACCGGGACAGGGGACCGGTGGGGCTACACCTTC. Amino acids: CASSRTGTGDRWGYTF.